One and the same sample provided the 20 T cell receptor beta chains below, sequenced in a study of CXCR3-negative and CXCR3-positive naive CD8 T cells. Each TRB cDNA library was prepared by 5' RACE (with UMI labels). Using the 5' RACE reads, TCRdb records one entry per CDR3 protein without DNA. The sample totals some 61,000 distinct CDR3 sequences. Sequencing was carried out using naive CXCR3- CD8+ T cells from blood. This sample's subset: CD45RO-CCR7+CD27+CD95- naive CD8+ T cells lacking CXCR3 (TNR3-). The receptor source for this set is a human donor in good health. Some clones in this sample may be carry-over from other donors' samples.

The rearrangement joins TRBV28 to TRBJ2-7. From germline, CDR1 is MDHEN and CDR2 SYDVKM. There are 13 residues in the CDR3. This CDR3 reads CASSFPSGTEQYF. Full variable domain (remainder filled in from reference TRBV28 and TRBJ2-7): DVKVTQSSRYLVKRTGEKVFLECVQDMDHENMFWYRQDPGLGLRLIYFSYDVKMKEKGDIPEGYSVSREKKERFSLILESASTNQTSMYLCASSFPSGTEQYFGPGTRLTVT.

This chain uses TRBV29-1 with TRBJ1-2; with no DNA, the TCRdb D assignment of TRBD1 cannot be verified. Germline assignment: CDR1 SQVTM and CDR2 ANQGSEA. This CDR3 contains 14 residues. The CDR3 loop reads CSVEEGEQGYGDTF.

V is TRBV6-4 and J is TRBJ2-1; the D call from TCRdb, TRBD2, cannot be confirmed without DNA. This CDR3 comprises 13 residues. CDR1 and CDR2 from the germline V gene are MRHNA and SNTAGT. CDR3 loop: CASSGGAHNEQFF.

The J gene is TRBJ1-2, the V gene TRBV5-1. The CDR3 loop spans 13 amino acids. Per germline, CDR1 SGHRS and CDR2 YFSETQ. CDR3 loop: CASRPTFNYGYTF.

The chain uses TRBV13 and TRBJ2-7. CDR3 length: 15 amino acids. Looked up from germline, CDR1 is PRHDT and CDR2 is FYEKMQ (reference sequence). CDR3 residues: CASSLAVGVSYEQYF.

V is TRBV5-1 and J is TRBJ2-1; TCRdb calls TRBD1, which cannot be checked without DNA. Germline V CDR1 and CDR2: SGHRS, YFSETQ. The CDR3 runs 16 residues. CDR3 region: CASSHLGTGGYNEQFF.

The chain combines TRBV29-1 with TRBJ2-7. The CDR3 covers 14 residues. Germline V CDR1 and CDR2: SQVTM, ANQGSEA. CDR3 amino acids: CSVDSVGSTYEQYF.

The V call is TRBV5-5, the J call TRBJ1-1. This CDR3 contains 13 residues. The germline V gene has CDR1 SGHKS and CDR2 YYEKEE (reference sequence). The CDR3 here is CASLSIGDTEAFF.

CDR3 residues: CASSVVEQTDTQYF. The rearrangement joins TRBV9 to TRBJ2-3. This CDR3 contains 14 residues. Germline loops: CDR1 SGDLS, CDR2 YYNGEE.

The chain couples TRBV5-1 to TRBJ2-1; TCRdb designates TRBD1, a call that cannot be tested without DNA. The CDR3 sequence is 16 residues long. Per germline, CDR1 SGHRS and CDR2 YFSETQ. CDR3 protein: CASSGGQGSSYNEQFF.

V usage is TRBV20-1 and J usage is TRBJ1-5; there is no DNA to check the TCRdb D call of TRBD1. The CDR3 length is 13 residues. From germline, CDR1 is DFQATT and CDR2 SNEGSKA (reference sequence). CDR3 in amino acids: CSAPGASNQPQHF.

The V and J genes are TRBV5-1 and TRBJ2-7. In germline, CDR1 is SGHRS, CDR2 YFSETQ. This CDR3 has 15 amino acids. The CDR3 here is CASSFFTSLGYEQYF.

This rearrangement joins TRBV27 to TRBJ1-5; no DNA is available, so the TRBD1 call from TCRdb remains unchecked. The germline V gene has CDR1 MNHEY and CDR2 SMNVEV (reference sequence). The CDR3 is made up of 15 amino acids. This chain's CDR3 is CASSLGTELNQPQHF.

The chain employs TRBV7-9 and TRBJ2-3; the TRBD1 assignment by TCRdb is unverifiable without DNA. Germline V gene lookup returns CDR1 SEHNR and CDR2 FQNEAQ (reference sequence). The CDR3 has 14 amino acids. The CDR3 sequence is CASSPLGGPDTQYF.

CDR3 residues: CASSVPGEIYNEQFF. The chain uses TRBV28 and TRBJ2-1; there is no DNA to check the TCRdb D call of TRBD1. The CDR3 runs to 15 residues. The germline CDR1 and CDR2 sequences are MDHEN and SYDVKM.

This rearrangement joins TRBV10-3 to TRBJ1-1; the TRBD1 assignment by TCRdb is unverifiable without DNA. CDR1 is ENHRY and CDR2 is SYGVKD in the germline V gene. The CDR3 covers 14 residues. Here the CDR3 reads CAISPGPEGTEAFF.

Measured by frequency, this clonotype is medium-sized (0.01 to 0.1%). The CDR3 loop reads CASSLERGGYGYTF. This rearrangement joins TRBV7-6 to TRBJ1-2; as DNA is missing, the TRBD1 call by TCRdb cannot be tested. The germline gives CDR1 SGHVS, CDR2 FNYEAQ. The CDR3 spans 14 residues.

This chain uses TRBV5-1 with TRBJ2-1; TCRdb selects TRBD2, and the lack of DNA leaves this call unchecked. The germline V gene has CDR1 SGHRS and CDR2 YFSETQ. The CDR3 is 15 amino acids. CDR3 residues: CASSLAGGGENEQFF.

The V and J genes are TRBV5-1 and TRBJ2-1; TCRdb outputs TRBD1, but without DNA this stays unchecked. The germline CDR1 and CDR2 sequences are SGHRS and YFSETQ. The CDR3 is 13 amino acids. The CDR3 region is CASPGLVASEQFF.

The chain uses TRBV18 and TRBJ2-7; no DNA is available, so the TRBD2 call from TCRdb remains unchecked. The germline gives CDR1 KGHSH, CDR2 LQKENI. The CDR3 sequence is 13 residues long. CDR3 in amino acids: CASSPGRAHEQYF.